This T cell receptor (beta chain) was profiled in a study of radiation and T cells in renal cell carcinoma. Overall study findings and caveats: Pretreatment tumor biopsies were lacking, so baseline clonotypes are unknown.

The protocol was immunoSEQ multiplex PCR, while the TCRdb copy is restricted to in-frame clones and leaves out a portion. The profile covers 65,000 or so clones, with around 80% appearing a single time and roughly 7.5% taken by the ten largest. Time point here: blood 4 weeks post-SBRT, at nephrectomy. Indicated treatment: 15 Gy SBRT to primary tumor, nephrectomy 4 weeks later. Nephrectomy followed 15 Gy stereotactic body radiation by 4 weeks. This clone was found once. As yet, its antigen is unknown. The TCR sequence derives from a man between 60 and 75 years old with renal cell carcinoma. This material consisted of blood, taken from a patient whose treatment included radiotherapy and nephrectomy.

The CDR3 bases are TGTGCCAGCAGTGAAGCCGGGATAGTCTCTTATAATTCACCCCTCCACTTT. Translated: CASSEAGIVSYNSPLHF. This chain links TRBV6-1 with TRBJ1-6; D gene unclear. Per the germline V gene, CDR1 is MNHNS and CDR2 is SASEGT. The V end lost 0 bases, the J end lost 4 bases, and 13 bases lay between the germline ends. The CDR3 length is 17 residues.